These 13 T cell receptor beta chains share one sample of origin, sequenced in a study of T cell repertoires in cytomegalovirus infection (dated by TCRdb to 2018 to 2020). The antigens these receptors bind are not known. In the paper's terms, the treatment or condition label means: in vitro stimulation with specific CMV peptide epitopes to enrich CMV-specific T cells. The run used an Illumina HiSeq 1500. The raw public data were reprocessed by TCRdb itself: fastp quality trimming at Q25, MiXCR clonotype calling, in-frame beta chains only. Rows matching on CDR3 protein sequence are summarized as one entry with the most common DNA and genes. The sample table holds under 300,000 distinct CDR3 sequences, of which around 20% were seen once. In total, the top ten clones hold approximately 19% of the sample. Sample: cultured PBMCs, taken from culture after CMV antigen stimulation. These receptors were taken from a human donor in good health (CMV status not recorded). Some clones in this sample may be carry-over from other donors' samples.

This rearrangement joins TRBV13 to TRBJ1-2; D gene uncertain. This CDR3 is built from 15 residues. The V gene lost 4 bases and the J gene lost 2 bases, with 14 bases spanning the gap. Germline CDR1 PRHDT, CDR2 FYEKMQ (reference sequence). The CDR3 region is CASSSLSVSNYGYTF. The CDR3 coding sequence is TGTGCCAGCAGCTCCCTTTCGGTGAGCAACTATGGCTACACCTTC.

This clonotype was seen ten or more times. The chain is built from TRBV4-1 and TRBJ2-6; TRBD2 matches 7 bases. Per the germline V gene, CDR1 is MGHRA and CDR2 is YSYEKL. CDR3 length: 18 residues. J gave up 0 bases and V 4 bases, and 9 bases lay outside the gene matches. CDR3: CASSRRGGGDSGANVLTF. The CDR3 DNA follows: TGCGCCAGCAGCCGCCGCGGGGGTGGCGACTCTGGGGCCAACGTCCTGACTTTC.

This clonotype showed up just a few times. The chain recombines TRBV18 with TRBJ2-7; 9 bases line up with TRBD1. Looked up from germline, CDR1 is KGHSH and CDR2 is LQKENI. V lost 0 bases, J lost 2 bases, and 2 bases stayed unmatched. This CDR3 is 15 amino acids long. DNA for the CDR3: TGTGCCAGCTCACCACCGGGACAGGGACCCTACGAGCAGTACTTC. This sequence encodes CASSPPGQGPYEQYF.

The chain combines TRBV6-2 or TRBV6-3 with TRBJ2-7, with D uncertain. The ends were cut back, 2 bases at V and 2 bases at J, with 10 bases in the middle. The CDR3 is 14 amino acids. Germline V gene lookup returns CDR1 MNHEY and CDR2 SVGEGT. In DNA, the CDR3 is TGTGCCAGCAGTTACGCCCCAGGACCCTACGAGCAGTACTTC. This translates into CASSYAPGPYEQYF.

As to this clonotype: Its ends do not fully match the called genes, so a read error is possible. V and J are TRBV4-1 and TRBJ2-2; 8 positions match TRBD2. The CDR3 sequence is 17 residues long. The germline V gene encodes CDR1 MGHRA and CDR2 YSYEKL. CDR3 amino acids: CASSPWVAGPNTGELFF. CDR3 in DNA: TGTGCCAGCAGCCCCTGGGTAGCGGGGCCGAACACCGGGGAGCTGTTTTTT.

This rearrangement joins TRBV6-8 to TRBJ2-1; 7 nucleotides match TRBD1. Germline trimming cut 2 bases from V and 4 bases from J; bases unmatched to any gene: 2. The germline gives CDR1 MNHGY, CDR2 SAAAGT. This CDR3 is 14 amino acids long. The CDR3 DNA reads TGTGCCAGCAGTTACACGGGACAGTACAATGAGCAGTTCTTC. Translating it yields CASSYTGQYNEQFF.

This clonotype has a handful of counts. The chain combines TRBV10-3 with TRBJ2-7; unclear D gene. This CDR3 is 13 amino acids long. Trimming took 4 bases from V and 2 from J, leaving 9 bases between them. Germline values: CDR1 ENHRY, CDR2 SYGVKD. This CDR3 is CAISGGNPYEQYV. The CDR3 DNA is TGTGCCATCAGTGGGGGAAATCCCTACGAGCAGTACGTC.

This rearrangement joins TRBV28 to TRBJ2-7; possibly TRBD2 for D (5 bases). CDR1 MDHEN and CDR2 SYDVKM come from the germline V gene. This CDR3 has 13 amino acids. The V and J ends lost 4 bases and 6 bases respectively, with 13 bases between them. Written as DNA, the CDR3 is TGTGCCAGCAGTTCCAATCCTAGCAGCGAGCAGTACTTC. Translated, it gives CASSSNPSSEQYF.

This clonotype was observed a handful of times. V usage is TRBV4-3 and J usage is TRBJ1-2; 8 positions match TRBD1. Germline-derived CDR1 and CDR2 are LGHNA and YSLEER. CDR3 size: 16 residues. V was clipped by 3 bases and J by 2 bases; unmatched bases: 8. CDR3 amino acids: CASSHRQGIGNYGYTF. The CDR3 DNA is TGCGCCAGCAGCCACCGACAGGGGATTGGAAACTATGGCTACACCTTC.

The chain has TRBV6-5 and TRBJ1-3, with D perhaps TRBD1 (5 bases). V was trimmed by 2 bases and J by 1 base, leaving 9 bases between them. The CDR3 is made up of 15 amino acids. CDR1 MNHEY and CDR2 SVGAGI come from the germline V gene. This CDR3 reads CASSYGQGSGNTIYF. CDR3 in DNA: TGTGCCAGCAGTTACGGGCAGGGTTCTGGAAACACCATATATTTT.

This clonotype was detected only a few times. This chain connects TRBV6-2 or TRBV6-3 to TRBJ1-5; D unresolved. V was cut by 6 bases and J by 6 bases, with 15 bases left in between. Germline CDR1 is MNHEY and CDR2 is SVGEGT. The CDR3 loop spans 14 amino acids. This CDR3 reads CASSLGRGGQPQHF. The CDR3 DNA reads TGTGCCAGCAGCCTCGGACGCGGCGGTCAGCCCCAGCATTTT.

The chain uses TRBV11-3 and TRBJ2-7, with D hard to call. The CDR3 consists of 13 residues. V lost 4 bases to trimming and J lost 0 bases, with 7 bases between them. Germline V lookup: CDR1 SGHNT, CDR2 YENEEA. CDR3 sequence: CASSSRFSYEQYV. CDR3 bases: TGTGCCAGCAGCTCGAGGTTCTCCTACGAGCAGTACGTC.

The chain joins TRBV3-1 to TRBJ2-5; D might be TRBD1 (5 bases). Germline V CDR1 and CDR2: LGHDT, YNNKEL (reference sequence). The CDR3 is made up of 13 amino acids. The ends were cut back, 6 bases at V and 0 bases at J, with 8 bases in the middle. This CDR3 reads CASRVTDQETQYF. The DNA of the CDR3 is TGTGCCAGCAGGGTGACAGACCAAGAGACCCAGTACTTC.